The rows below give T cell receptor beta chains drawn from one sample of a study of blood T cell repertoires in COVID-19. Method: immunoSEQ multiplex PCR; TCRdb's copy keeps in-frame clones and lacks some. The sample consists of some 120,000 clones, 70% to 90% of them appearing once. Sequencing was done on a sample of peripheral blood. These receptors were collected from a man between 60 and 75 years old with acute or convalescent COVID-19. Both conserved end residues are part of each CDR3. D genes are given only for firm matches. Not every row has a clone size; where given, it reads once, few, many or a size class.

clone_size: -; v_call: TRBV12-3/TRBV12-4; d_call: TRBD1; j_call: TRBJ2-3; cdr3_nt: TGTGCCAGCGGGACAGGGACCACAGATACGCAGTATTTT; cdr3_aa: CASGTGTTDTQYF
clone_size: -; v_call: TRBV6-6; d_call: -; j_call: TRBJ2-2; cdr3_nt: TGTGCCAGCAGTTACTCGAGTGAAGGGGACACCGGGGAGCTGTTTTTT; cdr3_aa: CASSYSSEGDTGELFF
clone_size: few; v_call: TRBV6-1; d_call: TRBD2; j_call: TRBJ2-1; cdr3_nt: TGTGCCAGCAGTGAAGCGGTTCGGCTAGCGGGTCTAAATGAGCAGTTCTTC; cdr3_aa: CASSEAVRLAGLNEQFF
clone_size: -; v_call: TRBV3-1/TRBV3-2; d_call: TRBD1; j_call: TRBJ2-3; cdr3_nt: TGTGCCAGCAGCCCGTGGACAGGGGGCCGTATCGGCACAGATACGCAGTATTTT; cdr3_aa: CASSPWTGGRIGTDTQYF
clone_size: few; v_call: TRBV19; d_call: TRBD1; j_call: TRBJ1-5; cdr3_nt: TGTGCCAGTAGCCCGGACAGGGTGGATCAGCCCCAGCATTTT; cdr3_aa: CASSPDRVDQPQHF
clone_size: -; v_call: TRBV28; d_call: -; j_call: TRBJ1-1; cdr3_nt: TGTGCCAGCGGAAAGTCTAGGGGAGCGGGCACTGAAGCTTTCTTT; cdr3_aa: CASGKSRGAGTEAFF
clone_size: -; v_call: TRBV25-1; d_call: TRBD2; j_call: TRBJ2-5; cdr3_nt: TGTGCCACCGGGGCGGGAGGATTGGTAGAGACCCAGTACTTC; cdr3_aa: CATGAGGLVETQYF
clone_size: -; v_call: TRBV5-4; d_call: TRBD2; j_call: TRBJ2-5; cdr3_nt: TGTGCCAGCAGCGCGGGGGTTGGACTAGCCGGAGAGACCCAGTACTTC; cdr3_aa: CASSAGVGLAGETQYF
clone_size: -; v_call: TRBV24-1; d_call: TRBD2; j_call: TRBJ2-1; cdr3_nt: TGTGCCACCTCAGACGGGGGGGTTTACAATGAGCAGTTCTTC; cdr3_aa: CATSDGGVYNEQFF
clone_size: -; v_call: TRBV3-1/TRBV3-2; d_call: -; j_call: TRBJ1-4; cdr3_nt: TGTGCCAGCAGCCAAGGTCAGGGCAGGACTAATGAAAAACTGTTTTTT; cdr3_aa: CASSQGQGRTNEKLFF
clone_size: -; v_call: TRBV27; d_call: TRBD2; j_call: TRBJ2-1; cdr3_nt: TGTGCCAGCAGTCTTACTAGCGGGAGATACAATGAGCAGTTCTTC; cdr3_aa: CASSLTSGRYNEQFF
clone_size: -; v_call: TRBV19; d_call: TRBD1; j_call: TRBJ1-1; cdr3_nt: TGTGCCATTTCACAGGGGGCTGACACTGAAGCTTTCTTT; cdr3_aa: CAISQGADTEAFF
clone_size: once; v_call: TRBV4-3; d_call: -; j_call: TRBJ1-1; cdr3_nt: TGCGCCAGCAGCCAAGATTTACAGCTCTTTGAAGCTTTCTTT; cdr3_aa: CASSQDLQLFEAFF
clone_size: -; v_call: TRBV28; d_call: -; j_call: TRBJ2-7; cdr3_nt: TGTGCCAGCAGTTCCCGGGGGGAGCAGTACTTC; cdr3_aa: CASSSRGEQYF
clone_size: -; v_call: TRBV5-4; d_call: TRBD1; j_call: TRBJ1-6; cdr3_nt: TGTGCCAGCAGCTTGGGTCCCGGGACAGGGAATTCACCCCTCCACTTT; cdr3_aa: CASSLGPGTGNSPLHF
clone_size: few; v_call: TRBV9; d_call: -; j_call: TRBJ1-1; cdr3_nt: TGTGCCAGCAGCGTAGGAGGAACGAACACTGAAGCTTTCTTT; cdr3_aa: CASSVGGTNTEAFF
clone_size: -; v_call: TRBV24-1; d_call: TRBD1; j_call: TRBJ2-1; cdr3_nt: TGTGCCACCAGAGTGTTTGGACAGGGATACAATGAGCAGTTCTTC; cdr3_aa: CATRVFGQGYNEQFF
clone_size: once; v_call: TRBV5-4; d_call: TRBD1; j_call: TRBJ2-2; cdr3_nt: TGTGCCAGCAGCAGGGGACAGGTAGCCGGGGAGCTGTTTTTT; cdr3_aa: CASSRGQVAGELFF
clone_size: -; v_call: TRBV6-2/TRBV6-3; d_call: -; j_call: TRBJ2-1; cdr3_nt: TGTGCCAGCAGTTACCCGGGACTCGGTTACAATGAGCAGTTCTTC; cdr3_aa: CASSYPGLGYNEQFF
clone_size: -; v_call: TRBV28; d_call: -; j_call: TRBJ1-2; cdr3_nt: TGTGCCAGCAGAACAGGGTCCGGCTACACCTTC; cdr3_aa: CASRTGSGYTF
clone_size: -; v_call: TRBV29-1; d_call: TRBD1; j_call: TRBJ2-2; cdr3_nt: TGCAGCGTGCGGGTGGGACAGGCGTACACCGGGGAGCTGTTTTTT; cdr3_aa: CSVRVGQAYTGELFF
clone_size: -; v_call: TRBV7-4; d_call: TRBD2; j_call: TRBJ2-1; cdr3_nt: TGTGCCAGCAGCTCGCCTCTCACGACTAGCGGGAGGGCCGCCTACAATGAGCAGTTCTTC; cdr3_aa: CASSSPLTTSGRAAYNEQFF
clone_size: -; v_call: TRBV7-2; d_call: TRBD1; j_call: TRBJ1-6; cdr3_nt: TGTGCCAGCAGCGCCTACAGGGGGGGCAATTCACCCCTCCACTTT; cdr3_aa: CASSAYRGGNSPLHF
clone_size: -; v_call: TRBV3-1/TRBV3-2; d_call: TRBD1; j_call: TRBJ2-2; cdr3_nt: TGTGCCAGCAGCCTTGGACAGGGATGGTCCGGGGAGCTGTTTTTT; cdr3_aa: CASSLGQGWSGELFF
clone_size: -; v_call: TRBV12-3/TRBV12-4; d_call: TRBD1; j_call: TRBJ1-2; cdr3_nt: TGTGCCAGCAGCCACGGACAGGTCTATGGCTACACCTTC; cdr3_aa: CASSHGQVYGYTF
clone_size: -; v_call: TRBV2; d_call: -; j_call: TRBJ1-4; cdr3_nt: TGTGCCAGCAGAGCGACCCTGGGAGGTCCGGTCGAAAAACTGTTTTTT; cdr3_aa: CASRATLGGPVEKLFF
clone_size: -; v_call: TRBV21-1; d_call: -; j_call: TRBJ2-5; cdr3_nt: TGTGCCAGCAGCAAAAGTCGTCGGGGGGGCGGGCAAGAGACCCAGTACTTC; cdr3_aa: CASSKSRRGGGQETQYF
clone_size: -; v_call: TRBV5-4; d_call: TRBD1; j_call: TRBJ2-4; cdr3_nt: TGTGCCAGCAGCTCGGGACAGATAGTAGCCAAAAACATTCAGTACTTC; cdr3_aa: CASSSGQIVAKNIQYF
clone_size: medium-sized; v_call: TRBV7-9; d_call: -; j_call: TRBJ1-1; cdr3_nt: TGTGCCAGCAGCTTTAGGCACAGGCCAAACACTGAAGCTTTCTTT; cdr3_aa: CASSFRHRPNTEAFF
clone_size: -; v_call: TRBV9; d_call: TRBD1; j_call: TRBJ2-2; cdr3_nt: TGTGCCAGCAGCTCCCGGACAGGGGTGGGAACCGGGGAGCTGTTTTTT; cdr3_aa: CASSSRTGVGTGELFF
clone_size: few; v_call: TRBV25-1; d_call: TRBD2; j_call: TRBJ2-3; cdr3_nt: TGTGCCAGCAGTCCCGAGCGGGAGGGCCTGGCGGATACGCAGTATTTT; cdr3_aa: CASSPEREGLADTQYF
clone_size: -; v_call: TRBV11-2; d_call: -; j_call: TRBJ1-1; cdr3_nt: TGTGCCAGCAGCCAAAGCCTGGACAGACTGAACACTGAAGCTTTCTTT; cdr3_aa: CASSQSLDRLNTEAFF
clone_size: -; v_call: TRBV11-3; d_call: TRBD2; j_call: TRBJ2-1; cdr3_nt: TGTGCCAGCAGCTTGGGGACTAGCGTAGACAATGAGCAGTTCTTC; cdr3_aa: CASSLGTSVDNEQFF
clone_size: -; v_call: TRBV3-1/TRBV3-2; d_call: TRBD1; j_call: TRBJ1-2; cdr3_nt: TGTGCCAGCAGCCGGGGCCAGGGGGGTTATGGCTACACCTTC; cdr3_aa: CASSRGQGGYGYTF
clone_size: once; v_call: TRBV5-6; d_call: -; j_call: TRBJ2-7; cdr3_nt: TGTGCCAGCAGCCCCGTCGGCTACGAGCAGTACTTC; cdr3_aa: CASSPVGYEQYF
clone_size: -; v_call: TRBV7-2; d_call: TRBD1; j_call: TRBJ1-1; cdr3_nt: TGTGCCAGCAGCCTGGGGACAGGGGTGTTCACTGAAGCTTTCTTT; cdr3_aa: CASSLGTGVFTEAFF
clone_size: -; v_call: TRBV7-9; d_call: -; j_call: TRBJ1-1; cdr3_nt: TGTGCCAGCAGCTTAGTGCTGGCAGACACTGAAGCTTTCTTT; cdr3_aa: CASSLVLADTEAFF
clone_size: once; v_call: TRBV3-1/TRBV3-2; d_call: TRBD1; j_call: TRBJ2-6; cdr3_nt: TGTGCCAGCAGCGTCCGGGACAGGGGGACTGGGGCCAACGTCCTGACTTTC; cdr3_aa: CASSVRDRGTGANVLTF
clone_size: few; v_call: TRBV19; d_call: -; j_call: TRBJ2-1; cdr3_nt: TGTGCCAGTAGTTTCAGCTCCTACAATGAGCAGTTCTTC; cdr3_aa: CASSFSSYNEQFF
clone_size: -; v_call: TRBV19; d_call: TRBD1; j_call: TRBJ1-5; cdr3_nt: TGTGCCAGTAGTGTCCCAGGGGGTCCCTTCAATCAGCCCCAGCATTTT; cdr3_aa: CASSVPGGPFNQPQHF
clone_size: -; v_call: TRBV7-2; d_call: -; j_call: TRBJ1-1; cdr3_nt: TGTGCCAGCAGCTTAGGGGGAACAGGGAGTACTGAAGCTTTCTTT; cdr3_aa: CASSLGGTGSTEAFF
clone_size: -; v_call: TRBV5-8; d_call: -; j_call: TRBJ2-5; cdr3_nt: TGTGCCAGCAGCTTGGGGGGGGGCGTGAAGACCCAGTACTTC; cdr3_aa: CASSLGGGVKTQYF
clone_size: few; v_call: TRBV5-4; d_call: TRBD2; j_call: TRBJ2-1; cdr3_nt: TGTGCCAGCAGCTTGTGGGGGACTAGCGGGATCGGGCAGTTCTTC; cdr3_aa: CASSLWGTSGIGQFF
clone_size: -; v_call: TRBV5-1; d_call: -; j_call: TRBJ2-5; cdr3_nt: TGCGCCAGCAGCTTGGGACAGTCTGGGACCCAGTACTTC; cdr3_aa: CASSLGQSGTQYF
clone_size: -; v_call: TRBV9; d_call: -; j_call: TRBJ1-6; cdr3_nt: TGTGCCAGCAGCGTTGGAGATGGGAATTCACCCCTCCACTTT; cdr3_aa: CASSVGDGNSPLHF
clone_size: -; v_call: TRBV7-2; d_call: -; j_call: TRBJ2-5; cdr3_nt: TGTGCCAGCAGCCCCGCTAGGGGCAATAGCGAGACCCAGTACTTC; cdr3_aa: CASSPARGNSETQYF
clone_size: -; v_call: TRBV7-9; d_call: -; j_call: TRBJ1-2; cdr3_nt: TGTGCCAGCAGTCAGAGGGGGGGCGATTTGGGCTACACCTTC; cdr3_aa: CASSQRGGDLGYTF
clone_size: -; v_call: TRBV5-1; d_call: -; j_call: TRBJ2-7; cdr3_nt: TGCGCCAGCAGCTGGACTCGGGGCGAGCAGTACTTC; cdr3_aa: CASSWTRGEQYF
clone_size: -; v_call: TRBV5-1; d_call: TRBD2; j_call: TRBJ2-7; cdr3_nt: TGCGCCAGCAGCTTGGGAGGCGCGGGAGCTCAGCACGAGCAGTACTTC; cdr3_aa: CASSLGGAGAQHEQYF
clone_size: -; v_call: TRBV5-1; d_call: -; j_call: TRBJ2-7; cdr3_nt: TGCGCCAGCAGCTCAACCAGGGTGGGCGAGCAGTACTTC; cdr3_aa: CASSSTRVGEQYF
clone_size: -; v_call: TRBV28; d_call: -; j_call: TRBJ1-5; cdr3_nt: TGTGCCAGCACATGGGGGGGGGATCAGCCCCAGCATTTT; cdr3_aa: CASTWGGDQPQHF
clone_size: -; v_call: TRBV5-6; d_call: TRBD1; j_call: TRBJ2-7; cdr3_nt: TGTGCCAGCAGCTATTTCTCACCCCGGACAGGGGTTTCCTACGAGCAGTACTTC; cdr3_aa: CASSYFSPRTGVSYEQYF
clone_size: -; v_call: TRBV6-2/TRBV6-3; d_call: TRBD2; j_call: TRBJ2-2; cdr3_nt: TGTGCCAGCAGTTCGTTTCAGCGGGGGCCCGGGGAGCTGTTTTTT; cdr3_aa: CASSSFQRGPGELFF
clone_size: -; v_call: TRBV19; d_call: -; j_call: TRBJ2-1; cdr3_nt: TGTGCCAGTAGTGAGACCGGGTCCTCCTACAATGAGCAGTTCTTC; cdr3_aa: CASSETGSSYNEQFF
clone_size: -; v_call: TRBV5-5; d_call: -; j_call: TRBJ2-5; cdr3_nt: TGTGCCAGCAGCGGACAAGGACTAAATGGGCACGAGACCCAGTACTTC; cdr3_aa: CASSGQGLNGHETQYF
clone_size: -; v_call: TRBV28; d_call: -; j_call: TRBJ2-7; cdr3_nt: TGTGCCAGCAGTCGAAGAGGGGACTGGTCGGCGTACGAGCAGTACTTC; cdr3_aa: CASSRRGDWSAYEQYF
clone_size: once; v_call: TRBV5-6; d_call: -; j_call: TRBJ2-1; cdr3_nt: TGTGCCAGCAGCCCGTACCTAATAAATGAGCAGTTCTTC; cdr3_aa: CASSPYLINEQFF
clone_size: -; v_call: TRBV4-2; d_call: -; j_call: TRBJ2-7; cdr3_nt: TGTGCCAGCAGCCAAGTCCGGGACTCGACCTACGAGCAGTACTTC; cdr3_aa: CASSQVRDSTYEQYF
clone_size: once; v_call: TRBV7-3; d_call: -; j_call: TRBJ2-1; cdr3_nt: TGTGCCAGCAGCTCACAGTACAGCAATGAGCAGTTCTTC; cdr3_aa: CASSSQYSNEQFF
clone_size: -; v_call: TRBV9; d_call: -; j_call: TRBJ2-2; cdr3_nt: TGTGCCAGCAGACTTCAGGGGAACACCGGGGAGCTGTTTTTT; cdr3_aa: CASRLQGNTGELFF